A selection of T cell receptor beta chains follows, all from one sample in a study of metastatic and nonmetastatic thyroid tumors. TCRdb reassembled clones from the PCR reads with MiXCR. The sample gives several thousand clones, over 25% of which show up once; about 25% is in the top ten. Input material: adjacent normal tissue. Every receptor here comes from a female donor with papillary thyroid cancer or a benign thyroid nodule (not recorded which). Some clones in this sample may be carry-over from other donors' samples. The CDR3 runs from the conserved cysteine through the conserved F or W. A D gene is named only where the DNA matches it firmly. Expanded clones get a size class; other rows say once, few or many, or leave the size out.

clone_size j_call v_call d_call cdr3_nt cdr3_aa
. TRBJ2-5 TRBV20-1 TRBD2 TGCAGTGCTATACCACGGGGACTAGCTGGACGGGAGACCCAGTACTTC CSAIPRGLAGRETQYF
medium-sized TRBJ2-1 TRBV24-1 . TGTGCCACCTCACTAGGATCGGGGGAGCAGTTCTTC CATSLGSGEQFF
few TRBJ2-7 TRBV20-1 TRBD1 TGCAGTGCTAGCTTAGGACAGGGCTCCTACGAGCAGTACTTC CSASLGQGSYEQYF
. TRBJ2-7 TRBV11-2 . TGTGCCAGCAGCCATACCTCCGGGAAGGGATTAACCTACGAGCAGTACTTC CASSHTSGKGLTYEQYF
large TRBJ1-2 TRBV6-1 TRBD1 TGTGCCAGCAGCCAGGAAGGGACAGGGTTTTATGGCTACACCTTC CASSQEGTGFYGYTF
. TRBJ2-1 TRBV6-1 . TGTGCCAGCAGCTGGTGGCAGGGAGGGGGTAATGAGCAGTTCTTC CASSWWQGGGNEQFF
. TRBJ1-2 TRBV13 . TGTGCCAACAGCTCTTCCGGGACGGAAAACGACCACGTATATGGCTACACCTTC CANSSSGTENDHVYGYTF
. TRBJ1-6 TRBV10-1 TRBD1 TGCGCCATGAACCGGGACAGGGGGCCTATACTCTTCTATAATTCACCCCTCCACTTT CAMNRDRGPILFYNSPLHF
medium-sized TRBJ1-2 TRBV20-1 . TGCAGTGCTAGAGACAGCTATGGCTACACCTTC CSARDSYGYTF
. TRBJ1-2 TRBV2 . TGTGCCAGCAGGGGGAGGGGATACGGCTACACCTTC CASRGRGYGYTF
few TRBJ2-7 TRBV27 . TGTGCCAGCAGCCTCCATTATCAGGAGACTAGCTCCTACGAGCAGTACTTC CASSLHYQETSSYEQYF
few TRBJ2-7 TRBV12-3/TRBV12-4 TRBD1 TGTGCCAGCAGTTACAGGGGTCTTGAGCAGTACTTC CASSYRGLEQYF
. TRBJ2-3 TRBV5-4 TRBD2 TGTGCCAGCAGCTTTTTCGGGGGGAGGGCAGATACGCAGTATTTT CASSFFGGRADTQYF
. TRBJ1-1 TRBV11-3 . TGTGCCAGCAGCTTTAATGGGCGGACTGAAGCTTTCTTT CASSFNGRTEAFF
medium-sized TRBJ2-5 TRBV12-3/TRBV12-4 TRBD2 TGTGCCAGCAGTCATAGCGGGACCCAAGAGACCCAGTACTTC CASSHSGTQETQYF
. TRBJ2-1 TRBV9 TRBD2 TGTGCCAGCAGCCAAACGGGACTAGGCTACAATGAGCAGTTCTTC CASSQTGLGYNEQFF
many TRBJ2-7 TRBV18 TRBD2 TGTGCCAGCTCAGACTTTAGCGGGGTAGGCGGCGAGCAGTACTTC CASSDFSGVGGEQYF
. TRBJ1-2 TRBV11-2 . TGTGCCAGCAGCTTAATTCGGGGGGGCTACACCTTC CASSLIRGGYTF
. TRBJ2-1 TRBV20-1 TRBD2 TGCAGTGCGTGTGGACTAGCGGGAGGTGGAGGCTACAATGAGCAGTTCTTC CSACGLAGGGGYNEQFF
. TRBJ2-3 TRBV7-8 . TGTGCCAGCAGCGGGGACGGTACTAGCACAGATACGCAGTATTTT CASSGDGTSTDTQYF
few TRBJ1-2 TRBV13 . TGTGCCAGCAGCTTAGGGGTAACCGGAGGGTATGGCTACACCTTC CASSLGVTGGYGYTF
medium-sized TRBJ1-1 TRBV19 . TGTGCCAGTAGCCCCGGGCCCCGGGCTGAAGCTTTCTTT CASSPGPRAEAFF
few TRBJ1-1 TRBV6-5 . TGCGCCAGAAGTTACTCGGTGGACACTGAAGCTTTCTTT CARSYSVDTEAFF
few TRBJ2-7 TRBV27 . TGTGCCAGCAGACGCAGGGGTTACGAGCAGTACTTC CASRRRGYEQYF
. TRBJ1-2 TRBV9 TRBD1 TGTGCCAGCAGCGTAGATGGGACAGCTAACTATGGCTACACCTTC CASSVDGTANYGYTF
. TRBJ2-1 TRBV19 TRBD2 TGTGCCAGTAGTGATCTAGCGGGATCCCACAATGAGCAGTTCTTC CASSDLAGSHNEQFF
. TRBJ2-7 TRBV13 . TGTGCCAGCAGCCCAAGGGACTCCCTCTACGAGCAGTACTTC CASSPRDSLYEQYF
. TRBJ2-5 TRBV30 TRBD1 TGTGCCTGGACTCAGACAGGGGGCGTGGAGACCCAGTACTTC CAWTQTGGVETQYF
few TRBJ1-1 TRBV6-2/TRBV6-3 . TGTGCCAGCAGTTATCGTAGCACTGAAGCTTTCTTT CASSYRSTEAFF
few TRBJ1-1 TRBV12-3/TRBV12-4 . TGTGCCAGCAGTTTATATGGGGCGGAAGCTTTCTTT CASSLYGAEAFF
. TRBJ2-2 TRBV5-1 . TGCGCCAGCAGCTTTTTTTCAGCGGAGGGGGAGCTGTTTTTT CASSFFSAEGELFF
. TRBJ1-3 TRBV5-1 . TGCGCCAGCAGCTTGGGTGGTCCTGGGACAGGAAACACCATATATTTT CASSLGGPGTGNTIYF
few TRBJ2-7 TRBV6-2/TRBV6-3 . TGTGCCAGCAGTGGAGGGGTCCTTGAGTACGAGCAGTACTTC CASSGGVLEYEQYF
medium-sized TRBJ1-4 TRBV27 . TGTGCCAGCAGTTTGGGTTCGCGGGGTGGGGAAAAACTGTTTTTT CASSLGSRGGEKLFF
medium-sized TRBJ2-1 TRBV20-1 TRBD2 TGCAGTGCCACGGGGACTAGCGGGAGTGGTGAGCAGTTCTTC CSATGTSGSGEQFF
few TRBJ1-1 TRBV19 . TGTGCCAGTAATCCCGGAGGAACGAACACTGAAGCTTTCTTT CASNPGGTNTEAFF
. TRBJ1-5 TRBV6-2/TRBV6-3 . TGTGCCAGCAGTTCCTGGACATTGGTAAGAGGTACCGGTAATCAGCCCCAGCATTTT CASSSWTLVRGTGNQPQHF
. TRBJ1-6 TRBV4-3 . TGCGCCAGCAGCCCCCATAGGACAGAAAATAATTCACCCCTCCACTTT CASSPHRTENNSPLHF
. TRBJ1-1 TRBV28 TRBD1 TGTGCCAGCAGAGATACGGGACAGGGAGTCACTGAAGCTTTCTTT CASRDTGQGVTEAFF
. TRBJ2-7 TRBV5-1 . TGCGCCAGCAGCTCGGGACTGACGAGCTCCTACGAGCAGTACTTC CASSSGLTSSYEQYF
. TRBJ2-7 TRBV15 TRBD1 TGTGCCACCAGCAGATTCACGGGACAGGCGAACTACGAGCAGTACTTC CATSRFTGQANYEQYF
medium-sized TRBJ1-6 TRBV20-1 . TGCAGTGCTAGAGATACTCAGTTTCTTAATTCACCCCTCCACTTT CSARDTQFLNSPLHF
. TRBJ2-7 TRBV12-3/TRBV12-4 . TGTGCCAGCAGTTCCAGGCCGAGCTCCTACGAGCAGTACTTC CASSSRPSSYEQYF
few TRBJ1-5 TRBV5-1 . TGCGCCAGCAGCTTGGAGGGAGGTCAGCCCCAGCATTTT CASSLEGGQPQHF
large TRBJ1-6 TRBV19 TRBD1 TGTGCCAGTAGTATGACCTGGGACAGCAATTCACCCCTCCACTTT CASSMTWDSNSPLHF
few TRBJ2-1 TRBV11-3 TRBD2 TGTGCCAGCAGCACAGGACTAGCGGGCTACAATGAGCAGTTCTTC CASSTGLAGYNEQFF